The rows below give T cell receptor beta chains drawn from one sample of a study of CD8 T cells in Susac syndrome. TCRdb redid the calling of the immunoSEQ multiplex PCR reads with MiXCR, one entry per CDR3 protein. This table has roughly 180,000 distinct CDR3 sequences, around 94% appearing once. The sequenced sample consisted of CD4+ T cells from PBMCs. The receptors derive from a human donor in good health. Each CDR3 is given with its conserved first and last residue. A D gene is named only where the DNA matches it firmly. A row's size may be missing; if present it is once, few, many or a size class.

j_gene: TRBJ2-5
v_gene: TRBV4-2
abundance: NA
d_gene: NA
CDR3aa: CASSQDGSGWQTQYF
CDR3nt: TGTGCCAGCAGCCAAGATGGATCAGGGTGGCAGACCCAGTACTTC

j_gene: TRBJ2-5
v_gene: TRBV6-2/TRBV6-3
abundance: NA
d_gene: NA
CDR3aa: CASSTSSRPEYF
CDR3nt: TGTGCCAGCAGTACCTCGTCTCGGCCGGAGTACTTC

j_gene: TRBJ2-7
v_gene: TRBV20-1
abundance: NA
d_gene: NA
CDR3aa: CSARVRTGGEQYF
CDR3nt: TGCAGTGCTAGAGTCCGGACTGGCGGCGAGCAGTACTTC

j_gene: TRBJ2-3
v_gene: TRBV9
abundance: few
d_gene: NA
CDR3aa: CASSPFTDTQYF
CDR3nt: TGTGCCAGCAGCCCTTTCACAGATACGCAGTATTTT

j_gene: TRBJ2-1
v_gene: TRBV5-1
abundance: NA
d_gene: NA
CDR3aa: CASGYSERNEQFF
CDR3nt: TGCGCCAGCGGCTACTCAGAGAGGAATGAGCAGTTCTTC

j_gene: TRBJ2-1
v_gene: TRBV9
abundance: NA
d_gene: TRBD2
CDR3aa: CASSVGAVAGLYNEQFF
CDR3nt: TGTGCCAGCAGCGTAGGAGCGGTAGCGGGCCTCTACAATGAGCAGTTCTTC

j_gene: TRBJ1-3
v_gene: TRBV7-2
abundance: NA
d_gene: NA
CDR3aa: CASSFPGGNTIYF
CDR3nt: TGTGCCAGCAGCTTCCCGGGGGGAAACACCATATATTTT

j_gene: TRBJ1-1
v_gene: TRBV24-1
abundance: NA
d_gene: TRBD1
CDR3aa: CAVAGTGSTEAFF
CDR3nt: TGTGCGGTCGCCGGGACAGGGTCCACTGAAGCTTTCTTT

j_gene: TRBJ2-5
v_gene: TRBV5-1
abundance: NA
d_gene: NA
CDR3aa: CASSPGVVGAQETQYF
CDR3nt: TGCGCCAGCAGCCCCGGAGTAGTGGGGGCCCAAGAGACCCAGTACTTC

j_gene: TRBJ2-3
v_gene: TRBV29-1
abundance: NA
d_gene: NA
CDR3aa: CSFERSGMDTQYF
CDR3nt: TGCAGCTTTGAGAGGTCGGGTATGGATACGCAGTATTTT

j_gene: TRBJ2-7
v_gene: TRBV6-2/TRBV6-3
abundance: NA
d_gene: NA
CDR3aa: CASSFAYEQYF
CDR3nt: TGTGCCAGCAGTTTCGCCTACGAGCAGTACTTC

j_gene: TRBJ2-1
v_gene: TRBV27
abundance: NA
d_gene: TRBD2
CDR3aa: CATEGLAGRNEQFF
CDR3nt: TGTGCCACCGAGGGACTAGCGGGACGGAATGAGCAGTTCTTC

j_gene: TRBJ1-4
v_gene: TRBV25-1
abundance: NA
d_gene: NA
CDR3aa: CASSEYVTRESQLFF
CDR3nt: TGTGCCAGCAGTGAATACGTCACCCGGGAGTCGCAACTGTTTTTT

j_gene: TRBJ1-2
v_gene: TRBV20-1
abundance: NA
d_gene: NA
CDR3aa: CSAHNPVYGYTF
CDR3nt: TGCAGTGCCCATAATCCGGTCTATGGCTACACCTTC

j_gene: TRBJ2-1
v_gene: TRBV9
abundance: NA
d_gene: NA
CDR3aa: CASSYAGSSYNEQFF
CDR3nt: TGTGCCAGCAGCTACGCAGGGAGCTCCTACAATGAGCAGTTCTTC

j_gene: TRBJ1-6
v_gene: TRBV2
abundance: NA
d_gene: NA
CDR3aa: CASQRTTPTSPLHF
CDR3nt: TGTGCCAGCCAACGGACGACCCCTACTTCACCCCTCCACTTT

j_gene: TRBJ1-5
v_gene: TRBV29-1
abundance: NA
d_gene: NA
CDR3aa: CSVERGRDVLYSNQPQHF
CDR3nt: TGCAGCGTTGAAAGGGGCAGGGATGTCTTGTATAGCAATCAGCCCCAGCATTTT

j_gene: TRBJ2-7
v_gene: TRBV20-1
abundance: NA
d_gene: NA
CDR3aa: CSAGPREKNSYEQYF
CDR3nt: TGCAGTGCTGGCCCCCGGGAAAAGAACTCCTACGAGCAGTACTTC

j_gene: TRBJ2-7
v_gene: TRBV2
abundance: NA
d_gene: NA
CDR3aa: CASTEGQATYEQYF
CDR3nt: TGTGCCAGCACTGAGGGGCAGGCGACCTACGAGCAGTACTTC

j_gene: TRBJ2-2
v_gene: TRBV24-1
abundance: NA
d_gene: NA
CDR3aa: CATSDLPPGTAGELFF
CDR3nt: TGTGCCACCAGTGATTTGCCTCCGGGTACGGCCGGGGAGCTGTTTTTT

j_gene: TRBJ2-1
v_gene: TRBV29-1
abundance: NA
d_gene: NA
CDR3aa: CSVEDPFRAEQFF
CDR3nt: TGCAGCGTTGAAGATCCGTTCAGGGCTGAGCAGTTCTTC

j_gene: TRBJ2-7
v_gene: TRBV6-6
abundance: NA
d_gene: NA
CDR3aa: CASVFPGKGSYEQYF
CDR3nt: TGTGCCAGCGTGTTCCCAGGAAAGGGGTCCTACGAGCAGTACTTC

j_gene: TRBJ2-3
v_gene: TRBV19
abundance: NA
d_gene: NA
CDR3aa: CASSIGSFDTQYF
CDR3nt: TGTGCCAGTAGTATCGGCTCCTTTGATACGCAGTATTTT

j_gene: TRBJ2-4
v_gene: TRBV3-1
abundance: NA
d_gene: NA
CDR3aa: CASRLSGTKNIQYF
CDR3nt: TGTGCCAGCAGGCTCTCTGGGACGAAAAACATTCAGTACTTC

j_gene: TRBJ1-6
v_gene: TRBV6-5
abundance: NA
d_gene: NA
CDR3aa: CATRRGDNSPLHF
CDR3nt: TGTGCCACCCGGAGAGGAGATAATTCACCCCTCCACTTT

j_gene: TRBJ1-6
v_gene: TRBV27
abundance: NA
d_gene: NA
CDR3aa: CASSRGEHSPLHF
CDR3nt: TGTGCCAGCTCAAGGGGGGAACATTCACCCCTCCACTTT

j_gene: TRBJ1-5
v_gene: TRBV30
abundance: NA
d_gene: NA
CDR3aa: CAWSASYSNQPQHF
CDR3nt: TGTGCCTGGAGTGCGTCGTATAGCAATCAGCCCCAGCATTTT

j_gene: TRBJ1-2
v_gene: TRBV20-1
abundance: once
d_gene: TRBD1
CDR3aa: CSAPTPGQGSYGYTF
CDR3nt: TGCAGTGCTCCAACCCCGGGACAGGGTAGCTATGGCTACACCTTC

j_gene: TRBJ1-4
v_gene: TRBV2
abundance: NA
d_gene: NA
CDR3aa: CASQQEKGEKLFF
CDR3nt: TGTGCCAGCCAACAGGAGAAGGGTGAAAAACTGTTTTTT

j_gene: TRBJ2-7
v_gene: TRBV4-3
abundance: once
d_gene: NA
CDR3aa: CASSHEKDGTYEQYF
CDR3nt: TGCGCCAGCAGCCATGAGAAGGACGGCACCTACGAGCAGTACTTC

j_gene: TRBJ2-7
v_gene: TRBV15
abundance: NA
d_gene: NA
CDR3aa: CATSPREPISYEQYF
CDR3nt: TGTGCCACCTCGCCGCGCGAACCGATCTCCTACGAGCAGTACTTC

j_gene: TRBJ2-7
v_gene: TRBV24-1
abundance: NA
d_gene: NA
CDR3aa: CAKEQGPSDEQYF
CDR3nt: TGTGCCAAAGAACAGGGACCCAGCGACGAGCAGTACTTC

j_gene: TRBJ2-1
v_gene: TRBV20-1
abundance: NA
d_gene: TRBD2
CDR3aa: CRCSGGSYNEQFF
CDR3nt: TGCAGGTGTAGCGGGGGTTCCTACAATGAGCAGTTCTTC

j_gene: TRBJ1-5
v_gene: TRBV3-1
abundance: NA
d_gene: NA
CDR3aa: CASSDRGSFGQPQHF
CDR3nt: TGTGCCAGCAGCGATCGTGGGTCCTTCGGTCAGCCCCAGCATTTT

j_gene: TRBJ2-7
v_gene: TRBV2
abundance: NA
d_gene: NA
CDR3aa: CASRLREAASYEQYF
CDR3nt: TGTGCCAGCAGGTTGAGGGAAGCGGCATCCTACGAGCAGTACTTC

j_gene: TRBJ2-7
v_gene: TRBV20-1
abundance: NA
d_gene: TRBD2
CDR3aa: CSARLAGAYEQYF
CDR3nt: TGCAGTGCTCGACTAGCGGGGGCCTACGAGCAGTACTTC

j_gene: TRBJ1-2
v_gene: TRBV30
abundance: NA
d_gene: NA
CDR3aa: CAWSTPGGFYGYTF
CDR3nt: TGTGCCTGGAGTACGCCGGGGGGATTCTATGGCTACACCTTC

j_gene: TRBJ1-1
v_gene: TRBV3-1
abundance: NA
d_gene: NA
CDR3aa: CASSQAEVAEAFF
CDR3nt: TGTGCCAGCAGCCAAGCCGAGGTGGCTGAAGCTTTCTTT

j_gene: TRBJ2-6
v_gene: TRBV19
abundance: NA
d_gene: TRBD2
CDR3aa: CASSPQRGEGANVLTF
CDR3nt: TGTGCCAGTAGTCCCCAGCGGGGGGAAGGGGCCAACGTCCTGACTTTC

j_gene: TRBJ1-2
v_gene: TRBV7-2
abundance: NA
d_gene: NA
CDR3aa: CASSPTGGAYGYTF
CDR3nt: TGTGCCAGCAGCCCGACGGGAGGGGCCTATGGCTACACCTTC

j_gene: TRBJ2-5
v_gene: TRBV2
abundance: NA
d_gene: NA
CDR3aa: CASSAQRQETQYF
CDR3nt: TGTGCCAGCAGTGCCCAGCGCCAAGAGACCCAGTACTTC

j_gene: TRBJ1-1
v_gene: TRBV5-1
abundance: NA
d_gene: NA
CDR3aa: CASSLTIASGTEAFF
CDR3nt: TGCGCCAGCAGCTTGACTATCGCGTCAGGCACTGAAGCTTTCTTT

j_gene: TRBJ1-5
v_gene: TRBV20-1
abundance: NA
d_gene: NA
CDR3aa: CSARTVDSNQPQHF
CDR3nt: TGCAGTGCGAGGACAGTCGATAGCAATCAGCCCCAGCATTTT

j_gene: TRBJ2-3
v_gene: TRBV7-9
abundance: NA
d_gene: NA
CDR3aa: CASSLVGADTQYF
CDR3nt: TGTGCCAGCAGCTTAGTAGGGGCAGATACGCAGTATTTT

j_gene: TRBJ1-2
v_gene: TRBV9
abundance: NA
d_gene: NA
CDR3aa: CASSMDSNYGYTF
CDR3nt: TGTGCCAGCAGCATGGACAGTAACTATGGCTACACCTTC

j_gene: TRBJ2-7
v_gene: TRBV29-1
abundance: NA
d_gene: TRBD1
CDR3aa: CSVTRQGRTTLYEQYF
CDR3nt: TGCAGCGTTACAAGACAGGGACGAACTACTCTATACGAGCAGTACTTC

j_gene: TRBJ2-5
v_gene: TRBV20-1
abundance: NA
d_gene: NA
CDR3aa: CSAMHVQETQYF
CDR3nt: TGCAGTGCCATGCACGTTCAAGAGACCCAGTACTTC

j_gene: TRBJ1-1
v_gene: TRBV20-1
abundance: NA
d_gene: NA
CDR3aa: CSLREPPLMNTEAFF
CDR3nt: TGCAGTCTTCGTGAGCCACCACTTATGAACACTGAAGCTTTCTTT

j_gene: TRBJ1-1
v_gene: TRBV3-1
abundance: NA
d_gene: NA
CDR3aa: CASGAVTEAFF
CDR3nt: TGTGCCAGCGGCGCGGTCACTGAAGCTTTCTTT

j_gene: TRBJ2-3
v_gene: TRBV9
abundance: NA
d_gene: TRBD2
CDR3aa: CASSDLGLATDTQYF
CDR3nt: TGTGCCAGCAGCGACCTCGGACTAGCAACAGATACGCAGTATTTT

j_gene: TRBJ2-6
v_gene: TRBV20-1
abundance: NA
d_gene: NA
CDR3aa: CSALPGPSGANVLTF
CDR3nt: TGCAGTGCTCTCCCGGGACCCTCTGGGGCCAACGTCCTGACTTTC

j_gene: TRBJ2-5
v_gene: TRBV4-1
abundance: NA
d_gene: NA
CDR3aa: CASSPGRPGETQYF
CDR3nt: TGCGCCAGCAGCCCAGGGCGGCCGGGAGAGACCCAGTACTTC

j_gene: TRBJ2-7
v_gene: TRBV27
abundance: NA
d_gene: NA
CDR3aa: CASSTGTRDVHEQYF
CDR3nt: TGTGCCAGCAGTACCGGGACCCGGGACGTCCACGAGCAGTACTTC